The 27 T cell receptor beta chains given below trace back to one sample, sequenced in a study of Ad26.COV2.S vaccination and SARS-CoV-2 variants. Treatment meaning: some 19 received Ad26.COV2.S at low or high dose, single or two shots; 5 received placebo; per-sample allocation not given. Specimen acquisition occurred on day 63 following the initial vaccine or placebo injection. Sequencing was performed with immunoSEQ multiplex PCR; in TCRdb, only in-frame clones are kept and a portion is missing. The sample records some 300,000 clones, roughly 84% being singletons. Sequenced here: peripheral blood, sampled in a trial of Ad26.COV2.S vaccine versus placebo. These receptors all stem from a person between 18 and 59 years old who received the Ad26.COV2.S COVID-19 vaccine or a placebo.

The chain uses TRBV9 and TRBJ1-3, with D unclear. The V and J ends lost 0 bases and 4 bases respectively, with 17 bases between them. The CDR3 loop spans 17 amino acids. Looked up from germline, CDR1 is SGDLS and CDR2 is YYNGEE. CDR3 nucleotides: TGTGCCAGCAGCGTAGCTAAGGCCAGCCAGGCCGGAAACACCATATATTTT. This sequence encodes CASSVAKASQAGNTIYF.

The chain employs TRBV6-5 and TRBJ2-5, with D perhaps TRBD1 (5 bases). V gave up 6 bases and J gave up 4 bases, with 12 bases separating them. CDR3 length: 13 amino acids. From germline, CDR1 is MNHEY and CDR2 SVGAGI. In nucleotides, the CDR3 is TGTGCCAGCAGAAAGGCAGGGCCAGAGACCCAGTACTTC. It specifies CASRKAGPETQYF.

The chain joins TRBV4-2 to TRBJ1-6, with TRBD1 matching 7 bases. Germline V gene sequence: CDR1 LGHNA, CDR2 YNFKEQ. J was trimmed by 11 bases and V by 2 bases; bases with no gene match: 3. The CDR3 length is 13 residues. CDR3: CASSQYRGAPLHF. The CDR3, as DNA: TGTGCCAGCAGCCAATACAGGGGAGCACCCCTCCACTTT.

The gene calls are TRBV27 and TRBJ2-3; 7 positions agree with TRBD2. V gave up 3 bases and J gave up 0 bases; unmatched junction bases: 0. The germline V gene has CDR1 MNHEY and CDR2 SMNVEV (reference sequence). The CDR3 runs to 14 residues. CDR3 coding DNA: TGTGCCAGCAGTTTGGGGGGGAGCACAGATACGCAGTATTTT. Translating it yields CASSLGGSTDTQYF.

The chain couples TRBV30 to TRBJ2-5; possible D gene TRBD2, 7 bases. The germline CDR1 and CDR2 sequences are GTSNPN and SVGIG (reference sequence). The ends were cut back, 4 bases at V and 5 bases at J, with 26 bases in the middle. This CDR3 region has 17 residues. The CDR3 bases are TGTGCCTGGATTCGGGGTAGAACGGGGGGCCTCGGGGAGACCCAGTACTTC. This sequence encodes CAWIRGRTGGLGETQYF.

The rearrangement joins TRBV25-1 to TRBJ2-5; 7 bases map to TRBD1. CDR3 length equals 13 residues. Germline CDR1 is MGHDK and CDR2 is SYGVNS. The J segment lost 5 bases and the V segment lost 6 bases, leaving 6 bases of the junction unmatched. CDR3: CASSDRVVETQYF. The CDR3 DNA sequence: TGTGCCAGCAGCGACAGGGTAGTTGAGACCCAGTACTTC.

The chain uses TRBV5-6 and TRBJ2-7; D might be TRBD1 (5 bases). Per germline, CDR1 SGHDT and CDR2 YYEEEE. The ends were cut back, 4 bases at V and 4 bases at J, with 18 bases in the middle. There are 15 residues in the CDR3. The CDR3 here is CASSDLLAGFYEQYF. In DNA form, the CDR3 reads TGTGCCAGCAGCGATCTCCTCGCAGGGTTTTACGAGCAGTACTTC.

This chain uses TRBV7-6 with TRBJ1-1; D remains unclear. The V end lost 2 bases, the J end lost 8 bases, and 12 bases lay between the germline ends. The CDR3 sequence is 13 residues long. Germline CDR1 and CDR2: SGHVS and FNYEAQ. CDR3 DNA sequence: TGTGCCAGCAGCTTACATAGGGCTAGAGAAGCTTTCTTT. This translates into CASSLHRAREAFF.

This CDR3 reads CASSLSAGGVQETQYF. DNA of the CDR3: TGCGCCAGCAGCTTAAGCGCAGGGGGGGTCCAAGAGACCCAGTACTTC. J is TRBJ2-5 and V is TRBV5-1; D may match TRBD1 or TRBD2 (7 bases each). CDR3 length: 16 amino acids. Germline V gene data show CDR1 as SGHRS and CDR2 as YFSETQ. V dropped 2 bases and J dropped 1 base, with 15 bases sitting between them.

The chain carries TRBV18 and TRBJ1-4; no clear D gene. Germline-derived CDR1 and CDR2 are KGHSH and LQKENI. The V end lost 3 bases, the J end lost 5 bases, and 13 bases lay between the germline ends. There are 15 residues in the CDR3. This CDR3 is CASSPLEQKNEKLFF. CDR3 nucleotide sequence: TGTGCCAGCTCACCGCTTGAGCAGAAAAATGAAAAACTGTTTTTT.

The J gene is TRBJ2-3, the V gene TRBV24-1; TRBD2 agrees at 12 bases. The V and J ends lost 3 bases and 2 bases, in that order; junction bases with no gene match: 5. Germline CDR1 and CDR2: KGHDR and SFDVKD. The CDR3 loop spans 17 amino acids. CDR3 loop: CATSDPGLAGITDTQYF. Here the CDR3 DNA reads TGTGCCACCAGTGATCCCGGACTAGCGGGGATCACAGATACGCAGTATTTT.

This clone was counted a few times. This chain links TRBV19 with TRBJ2-7; 9 bases are a match to TRBD1. V lost 6 bases to trimming and J lost 3 bases; unmatched junction nucleotides: 12. The CDR3 loop spans 16 amino acids. The V gene's germline CDR1 is LNHDA and CDR2 SQIVND (reference sequence). For the CDR3, the DNA is TGTGCCAGTAGCATACTATCCGGGACAGGGATCTACGAGCAGTACTTC. Protein sequence: CASSILSGTGIYEQYF.

The chain couples TRBV6-5 to TRBJ1-2, with D maybe TRBD1 (5 bases). CDR1 is MNHEY and CDR2 is SVGAGI in the germline V gene. The CDR3 is made up of 16 amino acids. V lost 2 bases, J lost 2 bases, and 15 bases lay in between. CDR3 DNA sequence: TGTGCCAGCAGTTACGGCAGGGCCAGACTAAACTATGGCTACACCTTC. Translating it yields CASSYGRARLNYGYTF.

The J gene is TRBJ1-5, the V gene TRBV6-6; a possible D gene is TRBD1 (6 bases). Per the germline V gene, CDR1 is MNHNY and CDR2 is SVGAGI (reference sequence). The CDR3 extends over 13 amino acids. V was cut by 6 bases and J by 4 bases, with 10 bases left in between. The chain's CDR3 is CASRDTGNQPQHF. As DNA, the CDR3 is TGTGCCAGCAGAGATACAGGGAATCAGCCCCAGCATTTT.

The rearrangement uses TRBV5-1 and TRBJ2-5; 8 positions match TRBD1. The CDR3 spans 15 residues. With 4 bases clipped from V and 1 base from J, the junction kept 6 bases outside the gene matches. Germline V lookup: CDR1 SGHRS, CDR2 YFSETQ. CDR3 DNA sequence: TGCGCCAGCAGCACCGGACAGGGTGGCCAAGAGACCCAGTACTTC. Its protein is CASSTGQGGQETQYF.

The rearrangement uses TRBV12-5 and TRBJ1-2; D not certain. CDR1 LGHNT and CDR2 FRNRAP come from the germline V gene. The CDR3 totals 13 residues. Deletions cut 8 bases from V and 4 bases from J, with 14 bases between. This CDR3 is CASSAPRSYGYTF. DNA for the CDR3: TGTGCTAGTTCCGCACCAAGGTCCTATGGCTACACCTTC.

This clone appeared a few times. V is TRBV7-9 and J is TRBJ2-7; possibly TRBD1 for D (6 bases). Trimming cost V 5 bases and J 4 bases, with 12 bases left between them. The CDR3 covers 13 residues. Germline CDR1 is SEHNR and CDR2 is FQNEAQ (reference sequence). The CDR3 nucleotides are TGTGCCAGCAGCCCCACAAGGGGGTACGAGCAGTACTTC. This sequence encodes CASSPTRGYEQYF.

The chain uses TRBV6-2 or TRBV6-3 and TRBJ1-1; 8 bases align to TRBD1. The ends lost 1 base at V and 1 base at J; junction bases unmatched: 2. There are 15 residues in the CDR3. Per germline, CDR1 MNHEY and CDR2 SVGEGT. The CDR3 coding sequence is TGTGCCAGCAGTTACTGGGACAGGCCGAACACTGAAGCTTTCTTT. The encoded protein is CASSYWDRPNTEAFF.

The chain is built from TRBV2 and TRBJ1-2; 7 bases map to TRBD1. V was clipped by 7 bases and J by 9 bases; unmatched bases: 11. This CDR3 has 13 residues. CDR1 is SNHLY, CDR2 FYNNEI, per germline. The CDR3 loop is CASILETGSSYTF. CDR3 sequence (DNA): TGTGCCAGCATCCTCGAGACAGGGTCAAGCTACACCTTC.

The chain employs TRBV6-2 or TRBV6-3 and TRBJ2-5; 8 bases fit TRBD2. The germline gives CDR1 MNHEY, CDR2 SVGEGT. Trimming at V came to 5 bases and at J to 3 bases, leaving 5 bases not matched to a gene. The length of the CDR3 is 14 residues. CDR3 protein: CASSARGGEETQYF. The CDR3 DNA is TGTGCCAGCAGTGCTCGGGGGGGAGAAGAGACCCAGTACTTC.

The chain couples TRBV5-4 to TRBJ2-1, with D maybe TRBD2 (7 bases). The CDR3 runs to 12 residues. Germline lookup yields CDR1 SGHNT and CDR2 YYREEE (reference sequence). The V and J ends lost 7 bases and 7 bases respectively, with 12 bases between them. CDR3 in amino acids: CASGGAGNEQFF. The CDR3, as DNA: TGTGCCAGCGGGGGGGCGGGAAATGAGCAGTTCTTC.

The chain links TRBV5-1 to TRBJ2-2, with a tentative D call TRBD2 (6 bases). Per germline, CDR1 SGHRS and CDR2 YFSETQ. Trimming cost V 4 bases and J 4 bases, with 17 bases left between them. The CDR3 totals 16 residues. As DNA, the CDR3 is TGCGCCAGCAGCGTGGGACTCCTCCTCGGCACCGGGGAGCTGTTTTTT. Its translation is CASSVGLLLGTGELFF.

The chain carries TRBV9 and TRBJ2-1; 7 bases align to TRBD1. Germline assignment: CDR1 SGDLS and CDR2 YYNGEE. The CDR3 totals 15 residues. Trimming removed 0 bases from V and 7 bases from J; junction bases left unmatched: 7. CDR3 in DNA: TGTGCCAGCAGCGTAGAAGGGACAGCGTTTAATGAGCAGTTCTTC. Its translation: CASSVEGTAFNEQFF.

V is TRBV3-1 (or the pseudogene TRBV3-2) and J is TRBJ2-7, with 7 nucleotides matching TRBD1. With V trimmed by 4 bases and J by 6 bases, 9 bases remained unmatched. This CDR3 region has 14 residues. The germline V gene has CDR1 LGHDT and CDR2 YNNKEL (reference sequence). DNA for the CDR3: TGTGCCAGCAGCCGACAACAGGGGCCGGGCGAGCAGTACTTC. Protein: CASSRQQGPGEQYF.

This chain links TRBV9 with TRBJ2-5, with 10 bases lining up with TRBD2. V was pared by 4 bases and J by 5 bases, with 8 bases of the junction left unmatched. The CDR3 length is 15 residues. Germline V gene sequence: CDR1 SGDLS, CDR2 YYNGEE. The CDR3, as DNA: TGTGCCAGCAGCTCTAGCGGGGGAGCATGGGAGACCCAGTACTTC. This gives the protein CASSSSGGAWETQYF.

This clone came up a few times. The gene calls are TRBV5-6 and TRBJ1-2, with 9 bases identical to TRBD1. V was clipped by 2 bases and J by 6 bases; unmatched bases: 8. Germline-derived CDR1 and CDR2 are SGHDT and YYEEEE. The CDR3 is 15 amino acids. In DNA form, the CDR3 reads TGTGCCAGCAGCTTCATTCCGGACAGGGGAGATGGCTACACCTTC. It specifies CASSFIPDRGDGYTF.

The gene calls are TRBV6-1 and TRBJ1-2; D not certain. V was trimmed by 3 bases and J by 6 bases, leaving 20 bases between them. This CDR3 spans 16 amino acids. Germline loops: CDR1 MNHNS, CDR2 SASEGT. Here the CDR3 reads CASSDPHLREGNGYTF. The CDR3 DNA follows: TGTGCCAGCAGTGACCCCCACTTGAGGGAAGGGAATGGCTACACCTTC.